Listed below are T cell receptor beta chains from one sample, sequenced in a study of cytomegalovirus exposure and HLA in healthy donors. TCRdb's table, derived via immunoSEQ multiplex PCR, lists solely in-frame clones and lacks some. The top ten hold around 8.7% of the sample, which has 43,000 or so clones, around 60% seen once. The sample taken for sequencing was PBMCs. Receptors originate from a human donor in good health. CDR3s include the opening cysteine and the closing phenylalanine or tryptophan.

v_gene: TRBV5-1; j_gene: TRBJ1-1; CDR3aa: CASSLGTVNVQVIAFF
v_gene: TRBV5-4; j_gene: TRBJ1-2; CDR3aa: CASSWPKADQMGGYTF
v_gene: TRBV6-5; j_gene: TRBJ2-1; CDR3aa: CASSTYNEQFF
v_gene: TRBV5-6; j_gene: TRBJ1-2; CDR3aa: CASSYAGSGGYTF
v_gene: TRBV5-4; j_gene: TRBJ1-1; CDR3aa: CASSSTGSEKAFF
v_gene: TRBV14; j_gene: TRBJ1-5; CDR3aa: CASSQVGQGPQHF
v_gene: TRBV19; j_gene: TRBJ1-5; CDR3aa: CASSIGRDGYQPQHF
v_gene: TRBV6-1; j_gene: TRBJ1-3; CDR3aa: CASRDRGTGNTIYF
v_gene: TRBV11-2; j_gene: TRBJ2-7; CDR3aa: CASSPTGGTYEQYF
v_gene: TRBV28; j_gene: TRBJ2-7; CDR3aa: CASSDSGGASYEQYF
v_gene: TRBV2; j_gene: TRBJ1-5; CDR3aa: CASTGGGGQPQHF
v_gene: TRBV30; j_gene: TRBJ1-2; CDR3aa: CAWSSGDYGYTF
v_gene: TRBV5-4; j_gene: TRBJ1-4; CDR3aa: CASSLAGTLNEKLFF
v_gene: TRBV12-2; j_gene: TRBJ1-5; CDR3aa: CASRSLDRFNQPQHF
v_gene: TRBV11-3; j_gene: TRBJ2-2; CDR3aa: CASSLDSGDGGELFF
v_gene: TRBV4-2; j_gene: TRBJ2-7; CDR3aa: CASSRWGFGSGFSYEQYF
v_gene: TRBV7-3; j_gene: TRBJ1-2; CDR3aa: CASSSTGGYDGYTF
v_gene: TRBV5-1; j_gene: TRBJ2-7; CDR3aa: CASSLSASGLYEQYF
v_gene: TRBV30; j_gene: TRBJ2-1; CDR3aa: CAWSGIRENEQFF
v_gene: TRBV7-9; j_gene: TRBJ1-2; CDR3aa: CASSLGPDYGYTF
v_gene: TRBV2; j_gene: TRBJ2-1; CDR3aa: CATRDREGHEQFF
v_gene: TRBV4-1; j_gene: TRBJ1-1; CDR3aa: CASSYPQGGTEAFF
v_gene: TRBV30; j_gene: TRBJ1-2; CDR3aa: CAWTHLGAGPNYGYTF
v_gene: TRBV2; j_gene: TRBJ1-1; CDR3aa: CASKGTTEAFF
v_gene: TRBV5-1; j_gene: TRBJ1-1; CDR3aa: CASSSRQDTTEAFF
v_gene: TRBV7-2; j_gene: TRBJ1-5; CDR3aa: CASSGQLNQPQHF
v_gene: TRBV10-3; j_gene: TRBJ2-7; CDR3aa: CAIRGQGAVYEQYF
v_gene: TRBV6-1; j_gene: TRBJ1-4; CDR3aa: CASSEGGLGEKLFF